The TCR beta chain described here comes from a study of T-cell reconstitution after alpha-beta-depleted transplantation in children. Germline V gene lookup returns CDR1 SGHVS and CDR2 FNYEAQ. Between the trimmed V and J ends, which lost 0 bases and 0 bases, there was a span of 12 bases. The CDR3 has 16 residues. Study-level results: Where some patients showed high TCRbeta diversity at day 60, it came from recipient T cells and thymic progenitors that had survived. After transplant, at about two months, alpha-beta T cells were reportedly derived from several hundred expanded graft clones. T-cell counts and diversity at one year post-transplant came mainly from newly produced T cells.

It was with unique molecular identifiers that the TCRbeta library was prepared. TCRdb itself ran the PCR reads through MiXCR, one entry per CDR3 protein. The sample consists of about a million distinct CDR3 sequences, 25% to 35% of them appearing once. In the case of this clonotype: The antigen remains unidentified.

The receptor was isolated from a boy younger than two who had a stem cell transplant for SCID, so the T cells may come from the graft donor. The sample consisted of PBMCs, mostly from graft donor cells, taken 360 days after TCRalphabeta/CD19-depleted stem cell transplant. V and J are TRBV7-6 and TRBJ2-7; perhaps TRBD2 as D (5 bases). CDR3 in amino acids: CASSLALGESSYEQYF. The CDR3 bases are TGTGCCAGCAGCTTAGCGCTTGGGGAGAGCTCCTACGAGCAGTACTTC.